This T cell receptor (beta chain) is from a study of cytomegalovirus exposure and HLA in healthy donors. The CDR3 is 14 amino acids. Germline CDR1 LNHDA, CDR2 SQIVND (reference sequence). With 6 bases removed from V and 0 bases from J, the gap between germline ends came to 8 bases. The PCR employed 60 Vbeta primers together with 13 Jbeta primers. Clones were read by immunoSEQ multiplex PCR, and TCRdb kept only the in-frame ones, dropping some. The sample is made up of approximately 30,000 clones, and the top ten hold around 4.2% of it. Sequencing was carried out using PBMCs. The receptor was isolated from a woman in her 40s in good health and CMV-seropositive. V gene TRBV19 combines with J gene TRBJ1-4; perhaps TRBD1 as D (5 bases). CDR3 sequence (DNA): TGTGCCAGTAGGACAGCCGCAACTAATGAAAAACTGTTTTTT. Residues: CASRTAATNEKLFF.